This T cell receptor beta chain was profiled in a study of somatic mutations in cytotoxic T cells in rheumatoid arthritis. Study-wide context: Patients had over 25 ml EDTA blood drawn right after diagnosis, before any treatment. Overall study findings and caveats: For about an eighth of the 65 patients, a single CD8+ clone accounted for more than 20% of CD8+ cells.

Using positive magnetic bead selection on an AutoMACS, CD4+ and CD8+ cells were isolated, after which their purity was checked by flow cytometry. Original methodology: Large patient CD8+ clones, those above 1%, rarely matched published virus-specific TCRB sequences. Here immunoSEQ multiplex PCR was the method, and the copy in TCRdb shows in-frame clones only, minus some. That table supplies the V and J calls and clone size; D and trimming were determined from the DNA. The repertoire holds 6,000 to 9,000 clones, with 75% as singletons. This clone was detected once. Its target is not known. The germline gives CDR1 WSHSY, CDR2 SAAADI. The CDR3 contains 13 residues. V lost 3 bases, J lost 5 bases, and 11 bases lay in between.

This clonotype was sampled from an adult with rheumatoid arthritis. The specimen sequenced was CD8+ T cells sorted from blood. The V call is TRBV10-2, the J call TRBJ2-7; D unclear. CDR3 residues: CASSEGQIDEQYF. CDR3 sequence (DNA): TGCGCCAGCAGTGAAGGGCAGATTGACGAGCAGTACTTC.